This section outlines one TCR beta chain sequence together with its context. This record belongs to a study of blood T cell repertoires in COVID-19. Original data processing: For nucleated cells, counts were estimated from reference gene primer amplification. Libraries were prepared by immunoSEQ multiplex PCR; TCRdb keeps only in-frame clonotypes and omits some of them. For V, J and clone size, that table is used; D and trimming come from the DNA. There are some 350,000 clones in the sample; 80% to 90% occur only once, and 1% lies in the top ten. Looked up from germline, CDR1 is KGHSH and CDR2 is LQKENI. V trimming: 0 bases; J trimming: 4 bases; junction bases outside the gene matches: 5. The CDR3 loop spans 15 amino acids.

The sample consisted of PBMCs or T cells enriched from blood (not recorded which). The chain links TRBV18 to TRBJ2-7, with 8 bases aligning to TRBD2. This receptor was obtained from a man aged 18 to 30 who had recovered from COVID-19. The CDR3 spells CASSPPTGRGYEQYF. In DNA, the CDR3 is TGTGCCAGCTCACCACCGACCGGGAGGGGGTACGAGCAGTACTTC.